This T cell receptor beta chain was obtained from a study of blood T cell repertoires in COVID-19. Study as a whole: Collection of acute and convalescent COVID-19 samples took place in the United States, Italy and Spain.

The CDR3 has 14 amino acids. Between the trimmed V and J ends, which lost 3 bases and 2 bases, there was a span of 11 bases. Germline V CDR1 and CDR2: SGHTA, FQGTGA. TCRdb's table, derived via immunoSEQ multiplex PCR, lists solely in-frame clones and lacks some. The data show about 180,000 clones, with about four fifths seen just once and 6.5% to 8% held by the top ten. The source material was peripheral blood. The source is a man between 65 and 85 years old with active or convalescent COVID-19. The rearrangement uses TRBV7-3 and TRBJ2-7; perhaps TRBD2 as D (6 bases). CDR3 residues: CASSFGGLPYEQYF. CDR3 bases: TGTGCCAGCAGCTTCGGAGGGCTCCCCTACGAGCAGTACTTC.